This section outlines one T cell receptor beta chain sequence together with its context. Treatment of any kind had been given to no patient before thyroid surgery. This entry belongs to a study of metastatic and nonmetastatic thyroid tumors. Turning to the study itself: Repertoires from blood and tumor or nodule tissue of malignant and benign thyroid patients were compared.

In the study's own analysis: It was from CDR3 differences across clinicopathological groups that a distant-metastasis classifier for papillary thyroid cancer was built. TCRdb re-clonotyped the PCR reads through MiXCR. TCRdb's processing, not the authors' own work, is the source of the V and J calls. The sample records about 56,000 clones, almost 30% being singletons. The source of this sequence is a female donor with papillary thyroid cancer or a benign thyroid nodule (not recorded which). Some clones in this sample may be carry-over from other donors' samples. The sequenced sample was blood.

In nucleotides, the CDR3 is TGTGCCAGCAGTTACGGTACAGGGGGTTCACCCCTCCACTTT. Translating it yields CASSYGTGGSPLHF. The chain is built from TRBV6-2 or TRBV6-3 and TRBJ1-6; TRBD1 matches 8 bases. CDR3 length: 14 residues. Germline-derived CDR1 and CDR2 are MNHEY and SVGEGT. V lost 2 bases and J lost 9; bases outside the gene matches: 3.